Reported below is one T cell receptor beta chain. Germline values: CDR1 MRHNA, CDR2 SNTAGT. This CDR3 has 15 residues. V dropped 10 bases and J dropped 1; count of bases not matched to a gene: 7. This sample is drawn from a study of blood T cell repertoires in COVID-19. As for the study in general: There were acute and convalescent COVID-19 samples, and they came from the United States, Italy and Spain. From T cells, B-cell-depleted T cells, or PBMCs came the material, which was cDNA or gDNA.

Seattle researchers signed up patients amid active infection and tracked them longitudinally. Assay: immunoSEQ multiplex PCR; the TCRdb copy retains only in-frame clones and omits some. The table includes more than 200,000 clones, 90% detected once. The rearrangement uses TRBV6-4 and TRBJ1-3; 10 bases fit TRBD1. This clonotype was obtained from a young man with COVID-19, enrolled during active disease. Sequencing used peripheral blood. CDR3: CATQPGQGSGNTIYF. CDR3 nucleotide sequence: TGTGCCACCCAACCGGGACAGGGGTCTGGAAACACCATATATTTT.